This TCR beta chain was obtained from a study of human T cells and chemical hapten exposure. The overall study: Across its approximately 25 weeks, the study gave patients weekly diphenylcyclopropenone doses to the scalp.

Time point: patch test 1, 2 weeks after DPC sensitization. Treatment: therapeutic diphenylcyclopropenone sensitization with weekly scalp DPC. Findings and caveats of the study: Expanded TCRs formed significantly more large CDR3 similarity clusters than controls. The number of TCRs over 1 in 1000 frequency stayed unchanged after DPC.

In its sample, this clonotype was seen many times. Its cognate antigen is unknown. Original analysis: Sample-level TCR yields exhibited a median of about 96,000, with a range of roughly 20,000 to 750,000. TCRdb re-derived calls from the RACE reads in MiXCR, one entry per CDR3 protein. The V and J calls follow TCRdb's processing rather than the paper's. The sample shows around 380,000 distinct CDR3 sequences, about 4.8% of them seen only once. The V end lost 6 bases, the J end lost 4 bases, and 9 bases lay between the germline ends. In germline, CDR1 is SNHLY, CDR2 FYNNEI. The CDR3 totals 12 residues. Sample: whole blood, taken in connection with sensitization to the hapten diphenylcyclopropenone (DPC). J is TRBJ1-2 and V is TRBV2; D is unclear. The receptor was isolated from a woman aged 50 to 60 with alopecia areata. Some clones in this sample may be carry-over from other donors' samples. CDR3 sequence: CASRGSAYGYTF. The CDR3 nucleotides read TGTGCCAGCAGGGGGAGCGCCTATGGCTACACCTTC. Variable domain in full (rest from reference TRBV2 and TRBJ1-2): EPEVTQTPSHQVTQMGQEVILRCVPISNHLYFYWYRQILGQKVEFLVSFYNNEISEKSEIFDDQFSVERPDGSNFTLKIRSTKLEDSAMYFCASRGSAYGYTFGSGTRLTVV.